Only one count was recorded for the clone carrying this TCR beta chain. The sample comes from a study of blood T cell repertoires in COVID-19. Germline assignment: CDR1 SGHTA and CDR2 FQGNSA. The CDR3 sequence is 14 residues long. Trimming removed 0 bases from V and 3 bases from J, with 6 bases in between. Assay: immunoSEQ multiplex PCR; the TCRdb copy retains only in-frame clones and omits some. This table has 20,000 to 25,000 clones, 85% to 90% appearing once. This sequence was found in a man aged 45 to 65 with active COVID-19. Sequencing was performed on peripheral blood. This chain links TRBV7-2 with TRBJ2-1; D perhaps matches TRBD2 (6 bases). This CDR3 reads CASSLARDYNEQFF. DNA for the CDR3: TGTGCCAGCAGCTTAGCGCGGGACTACAATGAGCAGTTCTTC.